This T cell receptor (beta chain) was observed in a study of radiation and T cells in renal cell carcinoma. About the research overall: Nephrectomy followed 15 Gy stereotactic body radiation by 4 weeks.

Findings and caveats of the study: In blood, top tumor clones expanded by 2 weeks, shrinking by 4. No pretreatment tumor biopsies were available for baseline clonotypes.

Comments on this clone: Antigen: not known.

Germline V gives CDR1 GTSNPN, CDR2 SVGIG (reference sequence). The CDR3 totals 15 residues. V was pared by 3 bases and J by 10 bases, with 19 bases between. Stated time point: baseline pretreatment blood. Sample treatment: 15 Gy SBRT to primary tumor, nephrectomy 4 weeks later. Clear cell pathology was present in this patient's renal cell carcinoma. Only in-frame clones appear in the TCRdb table, and some are missing; sequencing was by immunoSEQ multiplex PCR. The sample records approximately 150,000 clones, 88% being singletons. The sequence was obtained from a woman in her sixties or seventies with renal cell carcinoma. The gene calls are TRBV30 and TRBJ1-6; D perhaps matches TRBD1 (5 bases). The source was blood, collected from a patient whose treatment included radiotherapy and nephrectomy. DNA of the CDR3: TGTGCCTGGAGAGCGAGCTCGGCAGGGAGGTCACCCCTCCACTTT. The encoded protein is CAWRASSAGRSPLHF. Full variable domain (missing parts from reference TRBV30 and TRBJ1-6): SQTIHQWPATLVQPVGSPLSLECTVEGTSNPNLYWYRQAAGRGLQLLFYSVGIGQISSEVPQNLSASRPQDRQFILSSKKLLLSDSGFYLCAWRASSAGRSPLHFGNGTRLTVT.